The rows below give T cell receptor beta chains drawn from one sample of a study of cytotoxic CD8 clonotypes in ibrutinib-treated CLL. Profiled with immunoSEQ multiplex PCR; TCRdb holds only in-frame clones, not every one. The sample yields 150,000 or so clones, around 80% seen once. Sequencing used PBMCs, obtained after 24 months of ibrutinib treatment. The receptors derive from a human donor with chronic lymphocytic leukemia. The CDR3 runs from the conserved cysteine through the conserved F or W. Fields, in order: J gene, V gene, D gene, clone size, CDR3 DNA, CDR3 protein. The D gene is left open where the match is weak. A clone size is listed for some rows: how often the clone was seen (once, few, many), or a class if it is expanded.

>TRBJ2-7|TRBV11-3|-|once
TGTGCCAGCAGCCAAACGGACGTATCCTACGAGCAGTACTTC
CASSQTDVSYEQYF
>TRBJ1-1|TRBV13|TRBD1|-
TGTGCCAGCAGCCACGGACAGGGCACTGAAGCTTTCTTT
CASSHGQGTEAFF
>TRBJ1-3|TRBV9|-|-
TGTGCCAGCAGCGCCGGGCCGAGCTCTGGAAACACCATATATTTT
CASSAGPSSGNTIYF
>TRBJ1-4|TRBV6-6|-|-
TGTGCCAGCAGCCCACAGGGTAATGAAAAACTGTTTTTT
CASSPQGNEKLFF
>TRBJ2-7|TRBV5-4|TRBD1|-
TGTGCCAGCAGCCCAGCTCCGGGACAGGAATTGTTGGAGCAGTACTTC
CASSPAPGQELLEQYF
>TRBJ1-1|TRBV6-1|TRBD1|-
TGTGCCATCAGTGAGGAAGGGGGCACGAACACTGAAGCTTTCTTT
CAISEEGGTNTEAFF
>TRBJ2-7|TRBV5-5|TRBD1|-
TGTGCCAGCAGCTCAGACAGGGGGCTCGGCGAGCAGTACTTC
CASSSDRGLGEQYF
>TRBJ2-3|TRBV9|-|once
TGTGCCAGCAGCAGAGACCGGGCTTCGGATACGCAGTATTTT
CASSRDRASDTQYF
>TRBJ2-2|TRBV11-3|-|-
TGTGCCAGCAGCCCCGGGGCAGGAGACAACACCGGGGAGCTGTTTTTT
CASSPGAGDNTGELFF
>TRBJ2-7|TRBV7-9|-|few
TGTGCCAGCAGCTTAGGAGAGGGGATTAACGAGCAGTACTTC
CASSLGEGINEQYF
>TRBJ2-7|TRBV7-2|TRBD2|few
TGTGCCAGCAGCTTTTGGACTAGCGGGACATTTTACGAGCAGTACTTC
CASSFWTSGTFYEQYF
>TRBJ1-5|TRBV28|-|few
TGTGCCAGCAGTTACGGGCGCGGGCAGCCCCAGCATTTT
CASSYGRGQPQHF
>TRBJ2-3|TRBV11-3|-|-
TGTGCCAGCAGCCAGTTAGGGGATACGCAGTATTTT
CASSQLGDTQYF
>TRBJ2-2|TRBV6-5|TRBD2|-
TGTGCCACCGGGCCCGGGAGGGGCGGGGAGCTGTTTTTT
CATGPGRGGELFF
>TRBJ2-7|TRBV7-8|-|-
TGTGCCAGCAGCTTAGATTCAGGCGAGCAGTACTTC
CASSLDSGEQYF
>TRBJ2-7|TRBV10-2|TRBD1|-
TGCGCCAGCAGTGATCTATATGTGGGACAGAGCTTATACGAGCAGTACTTC
CASSDLYVGQSLYEQYF
>TRBJ1-4|TRBV5-1|-|-
TGCGCCAGCAGCTCAGGGCTGCGGGATGAAAAACTGTTTTTT
CASSSGLRDEKLFF
>TRBJ2-1|TRBV7-2|-|-
TGTGCCAGCAGCCCGGGCCCGAGCTCCTACAATGAGCAGTTCTTC
CASSPGPSSYNEQFF
>TRBJ2-1|TRBV9|TRBD2|-
TGTGCCAGCAGCGCAGAGACTAGCGGGCGGCATGAGCAGTTCTTC
CASSAETSGRHEQFF
>TRBJ2-3|TRBV9|-|-
TGTGCCAGCAGCAGATTGGACAGTTTAACAGATACGCAGTATTTT
CASSRLDSLTDTQYF
>TRBJ1-1|TRBV7-2|-|once
TGTGCCAGCAGAACCTCGCGGACTGAAGCTTTCTTT
CASRTSRTEAFF
>TRBJ1-1|TRBV5-1|TRBD1|-
TGCGCCAGCAGCTGGCGACAGGGTGAAGCTTTCTTT
CASSWRQGEAFF
>TRBJ1-2|TRBV6-5|-|-
TGTGCCAGCAGTTCAGCAGACACAGGAACCTATGGCTACACCTTC
CASSSADTGTYGYTF
>TRBJ2-2|TRBV11-2|TRBD2|once
TGTGCCAGCACCTCCTTGGGGCTAGCGGGAGGGCCCCGGGAGCTGTTTTTT
CASTSLGLAGGPRELFF
>TRBJ2-3|TRBV18|-|-
TGTGCCAGCTCACCTGCCTGGGGGCAGAACTCTCGGGGCAGCACAGATACGCAGTATTTT
CASSPAWGQNSRGSTDTQYF
>TRBJ1-2|TRBV5-1|-|-
TGCGCCAGCAGCTTGACAGATTTCTATGGCTACACCTTC
CASSLTDFYGYTF
>TRBJ2-3|TRBV27|TRBD2|-
TGTGCCAGCAGTTTTCTACTAGCGGGAGGGCCCAGCACAGATACGCAGTATTTT
CASSFLLAGGPSTDTQYF
>TRBJ1-2|TRBV30|TRBD1|-
TGTGCCTGGAGTACACAGACAGGGGGCTATGGCTACACCTTC
CAWSTQTGGYGYTF
>TRBJ2-7|TRBV5-6|TRBD1|-
TGTGCCAGCAGTCGGGACAGGGGGTCGTCGCAGTACTTC
CASSRDRGSSQYF
>TRBJ2-1|TRBV5-1|-|-
TGCGCCAGCACCCCGGGCCAGCGGAGCTCCTACAATGAGCAGTTCTTC
CASTPGQRSSYNEQFF
>TRBJ1-1|TRBV12-2|-|once
TGTGCAAGTCGCACGGGGACAGCAGGGACTGAAGCTTTCTTT
CASRTGTAGTEAFF
>TRBJ1-3|TRBV19|TRBD1|-
TGTGCCAGTAATGCAGGGGGCTCTGGAAACACCATATATTTT
CASNAGGSGNTIYF
>TRBJ2-2|TRBV2|-|-
TGTGCCAGCAGTGCGCACCGTGGCACCGGGGAGCTGTTTTTT
CASSAHRGTGELFF
>TRBJ2-7|TRBV5-1|TRBD1|once
TGCGCCAGCAGCCCGACAGGGTTTGGCGAGCAGTACTTC
CASSPTGFGEQYF
>TRBJ2-7|TRBV5-1|-|-
TGCGCCAGCAGCCTGGGAAGTGCACGGTTGTCCTACGAGCAGTACTTC
CASSLGSARLSYEQYF
>TRBJ2-3|TRBV30|-|-
TGTGCCTGGAGTGTACAGGCGGCGGGCACAGATACGCAGTATTTT
CAWSVQAAGTDTQYF
>TRBJ2-3|TRBV28|-|-
TGTGCCAGCAGTTTCGGCGGGACAAATTCGGATACGCAGTATTTT
CASSFGGTNSDTQYF
>TRBJ1-1|TRBV11-2|TRBD1|-
TGTGCCAGCAGCCAAGCCGGGACAGGGGGCTCTGCCGCTTTCTTT
CASSQAGTGGSAAFF
>TRBJ2-7|TRBV7-2|TRBD2|-
TGTGCCAGCAGCCCTAGCGGGAGCTACGAGCAGTACTTC
CASSPSGSYEQYF
>TRBJ1-2|TRBV28|-|-
TGTGCCAGCACCCCCGGGACGGCAACTTATGGCTACACCTTC
CASTPGTATYGYTF
>TRBJ2-1|TRBV2|-|-
TGTGCCAGCAGTGAACCAGGGGAGGATGAGCAGTTCTTC
CASSEPGEDEQFF
>TRBJ1-2|TRBV4-1|-|-
TGCGCCAGCAGCCAAGGGAGGTCAGACCTTGGCTACACCTTC
CASSQGRSDLGYTF
>TRBJ1-2|TRBV11-2|-|-
TGTGCCAGCAGCCCCGCCCTTCACTATGGCTACACCTTC
CASSPALHYGYTF
>TRBJ1-1|TRBV18|-|-
TGTGCCAGCTCACCATCTTTTGGGATTCTAACTGAAGCTTTCTTT
CASSPSFGILTEAFF
>TRBJ1-1|TRBV7-9|-|-
TGTGCCAGCAGCTGGGGACCTGGGATCACTGAAGCTTTCTTT
CASSWGPGITEAFF
>TRBJ1-1|TRBV6-5|-|-
TGTGCCAGCAGTTACTCGAAGACTTTGAACACTGAAGCTTTCTTT
CASSYSKTLNTEAFF
>TRBJ2-7|TRBV7-2|-|once
TGTGCCAGCAGCCCCGGGTGGAGCGGCTACGAGCAGTACTTC
CASSPGWSGYEQYF
>TRBJ1-4|TRBV30|-|-
TGTGCCTGGTCGCCTCGTGGGATCAAGGAAAAACTGTTTTTT
CAWSPRGIKEKLFF
>TRBJ1-1|TRBV27|-|-
TGTGCCAGCAGTCGGGGGTTTGAGGGCACTGAAGCTTTCTTT
CASSRGFEGTEAFF
>TRBJ1-3|TRBV4-1|TRBD1|-
TGCGCCAGCAGCCAAGGGAGACAGGGAAAGACCGGAAACACCATATATTTT
CASSQGRQGKTGNTIYF
>TRBJ2-1|TRBV7-2|-|once
TGTGCCAGCGGGAGCGGTAACTACAATGAGCAGTTCTTC
CASGSGNYNEQFF
>TRBJ1-6|TRBV6-4|-|-
TGTGCCAGCAGACTACACGGGGACAATTCACCCCTCCACTTT
CASRLHGDNSPLHF
>TRBJ1-2|TRBV30|TRBD1|-
TGTGCCTGGAGTGCTGACAGGGGGGGCTACACCTTC
CAWSADRGGYTF
>TRBJ1-1|TRBV5-1|-|-
TGCGCCAGCAGCGGATTAGCCAACCGAGGCACTGAAGCTTTCTTT
CASSGLANRGTEAFF
>TRBJ1-1|TRBV6-5|-|-
TGTGCCAGCAGTTACTCTATCGGTGGCTTCACTGAAGCTTTCTTT
CASSYSIGGFTEAFF
>TRBJ2-7|TRBV9|TRBD2|-
TGTGCCAGCAGCGCTCGGGGGGCCTACGAGCAGTACTTC
CASSARGAYEQYF